This TCR beta chain was found in a study of blood T cell repertoires in COVID-19. Here immunoSEQ multiplex PCR was the method, and the copy in TCRdb shows in-frame clones only, minus some. The repertoire includes 230,000 or so clones, around 83% of them detected once, and approximately 1.5% sits in the top ten. Germline V gene sequence: CDR1 LNHDA, CDR2 SQIVND (reference sequence). The CDR3 loop spans 12 amino acids. Trimming left V 6 bases short and J 4 bases short, with 9 bases between. The sequence came from a woman between 40 and 55 years old who had recovered from COVID-19. The chain links TRBV19 to TRBJ1-2; D possibly corresponds to TRBD1 (5 bases). The specimen was peripheral blood. CDR3 DNA sequence: TGTGCCAGTAGACAGGAAGGCTATGGCTACACCTTC. This codes for CASRQEGYGYTF.